The clone carrying this T cell receptor (beta chain) was found many times. Antigen specificity is unknown. The source of the sample is a study of response to subunit inactivated influenza vaccine. Study observations and caveats: The authors offered the suggestion that each seasonal influenza vaccination recruits few new T cells.

TCRdb re-derived calls from the RT-PCR reads in MiXCR, one entry per CDR3 protein. The sample shows 150,000 to 200,000 distinct CDR3 sequences, approximately 10% of them seen only once. Trimming removed 4 bases from V and 5 bases from J; junction bases left unmatched: 12. The CDR3 consists of 17 residues. CDR1 LGHDT and CDR2 YNNKEL come from the germline V gene (reference sequence). This specimen was non-naive T cells sorted from PBMCs, taken around seven weeks after vaccination. This receptor was obtained from a man between 45 and 60 years old who received an inactivated influenza vaccine. The rearrangement joins TRBV3-1 to TRBJ2-2, with TRBD1 matching 8 bases. The CDR3 DNA sequence: TGTGCCAGCAGCCCTTGGGCTGGACAGGGACTGACCGGGGAGCTGTTTTTT. Its translation: CASSPWAGQGLTGELFF. The whole variable domain, filled in from reference TRBV3-1 and TRBJ2-2, reads DTAVSQTPKYLVTQMGNDKSIKCEQNLGHDTMYWYKQDSKKFLKIMFSYNNKELIINETVPNRFSPKSPDKAHLNLHINSLELGDSAVYFCASSPWAGQGLTGELFFGEGSRLTVL.